The entry below gives a single T cell receptor beta chain sequence along with its context. Per germline, CDR1 LGHDT and CDR2 YNNKEL (reference sequence). This CDR3 has 15 amino acids. J was trimmed by 3 bases and V by 5 bases; bases with no gene match: 9. TCRdb keeps only in-frame clones here, not all; method: immunoSEQ multiplex PCR. The sample holds about 250,000 clones, approximately 85% seen once. This entry belongs to a study of blood T cell repertoires in COVID-19. Study-level background: The samples span acute and convalescent COVID-19 from the United States, Italy and Spain.

This receptor was obtained from an elderly woman with COVID-19, enrolled during active disease. Specimen: peripheral blood. The rearrangement joins TRBV3-1 (or the pseudogene TRBV3-2) to TRBJ1-1; 7 bases fit TRBD1. This CDR3 is CASSDKSGTDTEAFF. The CDR3 bases are TGTGCCAGCAGCGATAAATCCGGGACAGACACTGAAGCTTTCTTT.